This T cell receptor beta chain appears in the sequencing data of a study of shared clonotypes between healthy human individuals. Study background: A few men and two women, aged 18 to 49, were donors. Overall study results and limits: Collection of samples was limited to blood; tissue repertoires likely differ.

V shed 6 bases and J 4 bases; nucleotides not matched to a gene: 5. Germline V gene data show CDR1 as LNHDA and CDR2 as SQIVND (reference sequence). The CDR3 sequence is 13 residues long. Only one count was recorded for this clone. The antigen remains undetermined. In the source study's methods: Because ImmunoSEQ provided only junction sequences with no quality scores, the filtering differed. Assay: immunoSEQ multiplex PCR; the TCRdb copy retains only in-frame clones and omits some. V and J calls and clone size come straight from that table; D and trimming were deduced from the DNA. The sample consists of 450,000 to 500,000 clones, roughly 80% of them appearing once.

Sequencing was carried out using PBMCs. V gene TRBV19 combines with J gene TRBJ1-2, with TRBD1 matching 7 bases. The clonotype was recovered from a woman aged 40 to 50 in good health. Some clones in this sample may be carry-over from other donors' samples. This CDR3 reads CASRQTGTYGYTF. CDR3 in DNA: TGTGCCAGTAGGCAGACAGGGACCTATGGCTACACCTTC.